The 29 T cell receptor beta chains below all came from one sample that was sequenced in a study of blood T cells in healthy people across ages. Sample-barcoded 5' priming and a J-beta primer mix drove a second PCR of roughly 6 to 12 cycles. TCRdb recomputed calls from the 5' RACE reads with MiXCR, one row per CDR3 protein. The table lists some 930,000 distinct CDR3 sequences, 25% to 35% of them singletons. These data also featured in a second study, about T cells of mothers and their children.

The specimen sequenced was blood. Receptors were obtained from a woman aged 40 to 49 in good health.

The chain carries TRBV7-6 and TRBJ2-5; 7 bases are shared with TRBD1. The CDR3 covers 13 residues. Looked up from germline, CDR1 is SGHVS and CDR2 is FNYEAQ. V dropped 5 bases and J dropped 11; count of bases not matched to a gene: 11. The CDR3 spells CASSPGDRYVQYF. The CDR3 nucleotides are TGTGCCAGCAGCCCCGGGGACAGATACGTGCAGTACTTC.

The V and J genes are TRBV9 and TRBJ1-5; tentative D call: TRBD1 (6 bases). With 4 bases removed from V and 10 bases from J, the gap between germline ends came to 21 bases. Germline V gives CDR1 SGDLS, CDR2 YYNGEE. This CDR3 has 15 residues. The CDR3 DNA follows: TGTGCCAGCAGCCCGGCCGGGGGACATTTTGATCCCCAGCATTTT. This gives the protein CASSPAGGHFDPQHF.

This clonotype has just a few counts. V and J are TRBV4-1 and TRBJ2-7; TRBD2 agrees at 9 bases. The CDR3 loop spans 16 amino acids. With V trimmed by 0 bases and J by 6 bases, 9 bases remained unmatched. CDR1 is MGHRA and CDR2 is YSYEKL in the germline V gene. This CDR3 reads CASSQDRLLAGSEQYF. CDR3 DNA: TGCGCCAGCAGCCAAGATCGGTTACTAGCGGGCTCCGAGCAGTACTTC.

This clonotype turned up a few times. The CDR3 sequence is CASSPEVGYGYTF. The CDR3, as DNA: TGTGCCAGCAGTCCCGAGGTGGGCTATGGCTACACCTTC. This sequence joins TRBV27 and TRBJ1-2; D is uncertain. V gave up 5 bases and J gave up 4 bases, with 11 bases separating them. CDR1 and CDR2 (germline): MNHEY, SMNVEV (reference sequence). The CDR3 covers 13 residues.

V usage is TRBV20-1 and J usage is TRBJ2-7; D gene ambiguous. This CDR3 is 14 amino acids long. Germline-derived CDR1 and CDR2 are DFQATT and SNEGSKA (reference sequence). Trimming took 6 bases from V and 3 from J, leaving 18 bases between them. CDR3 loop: CSAISSLSGYEQYF. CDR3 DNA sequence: TGCAGTGCAATTAGCTCTCTCTCGGGCTACGAGCAGTACTTC.

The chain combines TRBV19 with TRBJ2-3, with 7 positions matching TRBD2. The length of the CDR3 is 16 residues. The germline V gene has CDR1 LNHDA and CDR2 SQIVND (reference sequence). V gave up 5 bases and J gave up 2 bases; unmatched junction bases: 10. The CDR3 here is CASSRRSGIYTDTQYF. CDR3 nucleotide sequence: TGTGCCAGTAGTCGACGAAGCGGGATCTACACAGATACGCAGTATTTT.

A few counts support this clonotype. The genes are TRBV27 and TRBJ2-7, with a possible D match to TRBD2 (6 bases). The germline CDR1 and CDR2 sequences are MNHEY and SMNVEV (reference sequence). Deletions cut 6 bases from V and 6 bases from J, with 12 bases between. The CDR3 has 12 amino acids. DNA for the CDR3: TGTGCCAGCAGGGACCAGGGAGGCGAGCAGTACTTC. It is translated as CASRDQGGEQYF.

The CDR3 sequence is CASSQWFRGVGETQYF. The DNA of the CDR3 is TGTGCCAGCAGCCAATGGTTTCGCGGGGTAGGGGAGACCCAGTACTTC. This chain uses TRBV13 with TRBJ2-5; a possible D gene is TRBD2 (6 bases). Germline loops: CDR1 PRHDT, CDR2 FYEKMQ (reference sequence). This CDR3 has 16 residues. The V gene lost 5 bases and the J gene lost 5 bases, with 21 bases spanning the gap.

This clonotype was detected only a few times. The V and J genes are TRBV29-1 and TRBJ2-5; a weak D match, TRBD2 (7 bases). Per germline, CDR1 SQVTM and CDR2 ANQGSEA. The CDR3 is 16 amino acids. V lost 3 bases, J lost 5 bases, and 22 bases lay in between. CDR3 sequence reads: CSVDRGGGPSGETQYF. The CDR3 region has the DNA TGCAGCGTTGATCGGGGAGGGGGACCCTCAGGGGAGACCCAGTACTTC.

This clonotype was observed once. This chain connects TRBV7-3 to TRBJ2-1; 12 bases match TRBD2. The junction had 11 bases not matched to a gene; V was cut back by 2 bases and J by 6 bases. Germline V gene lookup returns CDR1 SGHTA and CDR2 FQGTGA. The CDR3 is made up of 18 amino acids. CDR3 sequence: CASSLLAPTSGGLNEQFF. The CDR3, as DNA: TGTGCCAGCAGCTTATTAGCCCCTACTAGCGGGGGGCTCAATGAGCAGTTCTTC.

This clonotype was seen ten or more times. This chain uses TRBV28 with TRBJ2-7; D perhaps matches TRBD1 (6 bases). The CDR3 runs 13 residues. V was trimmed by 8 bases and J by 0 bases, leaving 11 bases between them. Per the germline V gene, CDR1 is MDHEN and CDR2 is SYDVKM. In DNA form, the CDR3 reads TGTGCCAGCTGGGGGACACCCTCCTACGAGCAGTACTTC. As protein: CASWGTPSYEQYF.

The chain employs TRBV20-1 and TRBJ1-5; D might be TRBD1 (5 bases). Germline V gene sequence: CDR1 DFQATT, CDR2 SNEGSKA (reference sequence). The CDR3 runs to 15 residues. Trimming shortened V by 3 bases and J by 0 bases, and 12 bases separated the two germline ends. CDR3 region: CSARAREHSNQPQHF. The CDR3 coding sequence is TGCAGTGCTAGGGCCAGGGAACATAGCAATCAGCCCCAGCATTTT.

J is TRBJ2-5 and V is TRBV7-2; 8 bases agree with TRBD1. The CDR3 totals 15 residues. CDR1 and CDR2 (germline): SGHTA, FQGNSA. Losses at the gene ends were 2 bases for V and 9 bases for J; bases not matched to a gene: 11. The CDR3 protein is CASSLTGQGAGAQYF. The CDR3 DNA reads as TGTGCCAGCAGCTTAACGGGCCAGGGGGCAGGGGCCCAGTACTTC.

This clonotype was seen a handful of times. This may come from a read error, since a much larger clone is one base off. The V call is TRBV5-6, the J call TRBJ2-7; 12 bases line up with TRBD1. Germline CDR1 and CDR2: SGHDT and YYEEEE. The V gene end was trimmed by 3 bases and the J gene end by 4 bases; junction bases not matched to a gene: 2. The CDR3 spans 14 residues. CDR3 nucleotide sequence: TGTGCCAGCAGCTGGGACAGGGGGCGATACGAGCAGTACTTC. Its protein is CASSWDRGRYEQYF.

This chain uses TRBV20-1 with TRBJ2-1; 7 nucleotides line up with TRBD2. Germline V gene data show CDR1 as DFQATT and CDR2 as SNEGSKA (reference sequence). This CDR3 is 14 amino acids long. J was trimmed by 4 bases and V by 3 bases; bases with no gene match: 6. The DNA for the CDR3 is TGCAGTGCTAGTGCGGGCGGGGGATACAATGAGCAGTTCTTC. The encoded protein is CSASAGGGYNEQFF.

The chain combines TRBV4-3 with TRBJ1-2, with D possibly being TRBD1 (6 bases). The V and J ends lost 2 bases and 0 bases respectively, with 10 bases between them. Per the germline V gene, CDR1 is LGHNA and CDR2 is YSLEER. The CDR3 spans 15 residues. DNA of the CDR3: TGCGCCAGCAGCCAACAACAGGGATCTAACTATGGCTACACCTTC. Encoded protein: CASSQQQGSNYGYTF.

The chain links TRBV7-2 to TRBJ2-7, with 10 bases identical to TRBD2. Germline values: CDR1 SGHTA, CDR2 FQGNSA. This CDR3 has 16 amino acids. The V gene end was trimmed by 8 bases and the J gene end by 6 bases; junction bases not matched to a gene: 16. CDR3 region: CASPDSAGGPAREQYF. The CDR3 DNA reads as TGTGCCAGCCCAGACTCAGCGGGGGGGCCTGCCCGCGAGCAGTACTTC.

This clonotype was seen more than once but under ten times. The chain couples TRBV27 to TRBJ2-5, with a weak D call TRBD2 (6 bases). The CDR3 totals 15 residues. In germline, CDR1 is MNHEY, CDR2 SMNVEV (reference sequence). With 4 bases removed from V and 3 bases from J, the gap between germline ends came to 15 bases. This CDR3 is CASSWIGLPKETQYF. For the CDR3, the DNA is TGTGCCAGCAGTTGGATCGGACTACCAAAAGAGACCCAGTACTTC.

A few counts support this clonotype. The CDR3 is CASSAEQGYEQYF. CDR3 DNA sequence: TGTGCCAGCAGTGCCGAACAGGGCTACGAGCAGTACTTC. This chain links TRBV2 with TRBJ2-7; the D gene is possibly TRBD1 (6 bases). There are 13 residues in the CDR3. V was trimmed by 4 bases and J by 3 bases, leaving 10 bases between them. Germline V CDR1 and CDR2: SNHLY, FYNNEI.

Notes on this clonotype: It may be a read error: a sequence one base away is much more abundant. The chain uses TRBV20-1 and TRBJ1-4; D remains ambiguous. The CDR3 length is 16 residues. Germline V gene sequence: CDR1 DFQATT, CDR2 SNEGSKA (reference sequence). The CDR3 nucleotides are TGCAGTGCTAGCCGGGGAGGCCGTATACGTAATGAAAAACGGTTTTTT. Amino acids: CSASRGGRIRNEKRFF.

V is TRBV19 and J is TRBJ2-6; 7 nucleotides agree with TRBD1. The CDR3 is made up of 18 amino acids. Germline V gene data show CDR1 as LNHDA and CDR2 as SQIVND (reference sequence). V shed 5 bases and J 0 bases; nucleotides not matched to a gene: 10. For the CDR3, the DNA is TGTGCCAGTAGTCTTATGGGACAGATAAACTCTGGGGCCAACGTCCTGACTTTC. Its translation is CASSLMGQINSGANVLTF.

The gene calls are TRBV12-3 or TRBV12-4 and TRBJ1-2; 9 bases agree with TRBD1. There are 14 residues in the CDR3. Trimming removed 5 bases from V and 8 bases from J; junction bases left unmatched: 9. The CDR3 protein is CASSLPGQGTGYTF. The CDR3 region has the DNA TGTGCCAGCAGTCTACCGGGACAGGGAACCGGCTACACCTTC.

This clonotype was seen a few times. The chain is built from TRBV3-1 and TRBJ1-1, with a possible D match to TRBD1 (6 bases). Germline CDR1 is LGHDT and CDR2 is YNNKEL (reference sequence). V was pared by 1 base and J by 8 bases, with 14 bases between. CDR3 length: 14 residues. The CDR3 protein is CASSQVTGRQEAFF. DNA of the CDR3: TGTGCCAGCAGCCAAGTTACAGGGCGACAGGAAGCTTTCTTT. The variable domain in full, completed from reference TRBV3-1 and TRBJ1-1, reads DTAVSQTPKYLVTQMGNDKSIKCEQNLGHDTMYWYKQDSKKFLKIMFSYNNKELIINETVPNRFSPKSPDKAHLNLHINSLELGDSAVYFCASSQVTGRQEAFFGQGTRLTVV.

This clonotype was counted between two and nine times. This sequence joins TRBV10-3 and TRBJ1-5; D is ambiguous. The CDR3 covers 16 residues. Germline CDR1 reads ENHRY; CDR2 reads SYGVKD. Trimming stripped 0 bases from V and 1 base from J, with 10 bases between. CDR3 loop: CAISESAGGSNQPQHF. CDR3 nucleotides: TGTGCCATCAGTGAGTCGGCGGGAGGGAGCAATCAGCCCCAGCATTTT.

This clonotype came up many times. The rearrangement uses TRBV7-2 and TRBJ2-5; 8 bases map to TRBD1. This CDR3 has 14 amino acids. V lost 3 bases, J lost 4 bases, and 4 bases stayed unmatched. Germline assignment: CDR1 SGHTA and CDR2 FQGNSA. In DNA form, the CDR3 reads TGTGCCAGCAGCTTTGGTGGACAGGGAGAGACCCAGTACTTC. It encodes CASSFGGQGETQYF.

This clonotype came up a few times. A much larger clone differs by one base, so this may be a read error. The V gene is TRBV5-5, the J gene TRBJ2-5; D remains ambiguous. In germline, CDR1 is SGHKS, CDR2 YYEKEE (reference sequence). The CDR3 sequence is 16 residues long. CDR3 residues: CASSLAVSADQEAQYF. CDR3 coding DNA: TGTGCCAGCAGCTTGGCTGTCTCGGCAGACCAAGAGGCCCAGTACTTC.

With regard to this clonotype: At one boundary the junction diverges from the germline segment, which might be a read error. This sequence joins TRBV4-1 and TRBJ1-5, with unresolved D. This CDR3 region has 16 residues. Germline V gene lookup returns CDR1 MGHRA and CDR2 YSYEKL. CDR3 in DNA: TGCGCCAGCAGCCAAGAGGAGGTGAGGAGCAATCCGCCCCAGCATTTT. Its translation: CASSQEEVRSNPPQHF.

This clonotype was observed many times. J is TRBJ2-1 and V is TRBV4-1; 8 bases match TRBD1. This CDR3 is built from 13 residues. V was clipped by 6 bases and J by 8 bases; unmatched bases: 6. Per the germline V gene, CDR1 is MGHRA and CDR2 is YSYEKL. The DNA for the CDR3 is TGCGCCAGCAGGACAGGGGTTTGCTATGAGCAGTTCTTC. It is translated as CASRTGVCYEQFF.

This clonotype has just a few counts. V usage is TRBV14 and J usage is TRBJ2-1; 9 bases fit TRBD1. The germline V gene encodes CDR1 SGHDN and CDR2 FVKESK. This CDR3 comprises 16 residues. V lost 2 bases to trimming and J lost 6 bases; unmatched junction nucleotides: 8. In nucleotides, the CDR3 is TGTGCCAGCAGCCAACTTGGCGGGACAGGGAGCAATGAGCAGTTCTTC. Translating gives CASSQLGGTGSNEQFF.